These 17 T cell receptor beta chains originate from one sample sequenced in a study of CD4+ T cells in melanoma. Sequenced by immunoSEQ multiplex PCR; TCRdb stores in-frame clones only, minus some. The sample comprises 50,000 to 60,000 clones, 60% to 75% of which are singletons, and roughly 4.4% rests with the top ten. Sequencing used tumor tissue. The receptor source for this set is a human donor with melanoma.

This chain uses TRBV7-3 with TRBJ2-3, with D perhaps being TRBD1 or TRBD2 (5 bases each). Trimming took off 5 bases at V and 4 bases at J, with 16 bases between the two ends. Germline V gene sequence: CDR1 SGHTA, CDR2 FQGTGA. CDR3 size: 15 residues. In DNA form, the CDR3 reads TGTGCCAGCAGCCCTGCCCCGGGGCACGCAGATACGCAGTATTTT. Protein product: CASSPAPGHADTQYF.

As concerns this clone: At one of its ends the junction is not consistent with the germline gene, which may arise from a read error. The J gene is TRBJ1-1, the V gene TRBV7-6; 7 bases are shared with TRBD1. CDR1 and CDR2 from the germline V gene are SGHVS and FNYEAQ. The CDR3 consists of 14 residues. DNA of the CDR3: TGTGCCAGCAGCTTGACAGGGCTGAACATTGAAGCTTTCTTT. Translated: CASSLTGLNIEAFF.

The V and J genes are TRBV20-1 and TRBJ2-7; the D call may be TRBD1 or TRBD2 (6 bases each). This CDR3 spans 11 amino acids. Trimming stripped 7 bases from V and 2 bases from J, with 9 bases between. The germline V gene has CDR1 DFQATT and CDR2 SNEGSKA (reference sequence). The CDR3 loop reads CSVRGAYEQYF. The CDR3 nucleotides read TGCAGTGTGAGGGGGGCCTACGAGCAGTACTTC.

The chain carries TRBV28 and TRBJ1-5; a possible D gene is TRBD1 (6 bases). V dropped 1 base and J dropped 6 bases, with 13 bases sitting between them. This CDR3 has 15 amino acids. Germline V CDR1 and CDR2: MDHEN, SYDVKM. The CDR3: CASSLLGGERQPQHF. Here the CDR3 DNA reads TGTGCCAGCAGTTTATTAGGGGGAGAGCGTCAGCCCCAGCATTTT. Together with reference TRBV28 and TRBJ1-5, the CDR3 gives the full variable domain: DVKVTQSSRYLVKRTGEKVFLECVQDMDHENMFWYRQDPGLGLRLIYFSYDVKMKEKGDIPEGYSVSREKKERFSLILESASTNQTSMYLCASSLLGGERQPQHFGDGTRLSIL.

By share of the sample, this clone is medium-sized (0.01 to 0.1%). Here the CDR3 DNA reads TGTGCCAGCAGTGTTAACAGGCCCTATAATTCACCCCTCCACTTT. Encoded protein: CASSVNRPYNSPLHF. V and J are TRBV6-1 and TRBJ1-6, with D perhaps matching TRBD1 (5 bases). Germline CDR1 is MNHNS and CDR2 is SASEGT. The V end lost 4 bases, the J end lost 2 bases, and 9 bases lay between the germline ends. This CDR3 contains 15 residues.

V usage is TRBV27 and J usage is TRBJ1-1; D is unresolved. The V end was cut by 0 bases, the J end by 3 bases, with 8 bases between. CDR3 length: 14 amino acids. Germline values: CDR1 MNHEY, CDR2 SMNVEV (reference sequence). The CDR3 coding sequence is TGTGCCAGCAGTTTATCTCGGCGGGACACTGAAGCTTTCTTT. Its protein product is CASSLSRRDTEAFF.

The J gene is TRBJ1-2, the V gene TRBV28; the match to TRBD1 covers 9 bases. The CDR3 runs to 13 residues. Germline lookup yields CDR1 MDHEN and CDR2 SYDVKM. V lost 6 bases to trimming and J lost 3 bases; unmatched junction nucleotides: 2. For the CDR3, the DNA is TGTGCCAGCAGAAGGGACAGGGACTATGGCTACACCTTC. Amino acid sequence: CASRRDRDYGYTF.

The V gene is TRBV29-1, the J gene TRBJ1-4; 9 bases are a match to TRBD1. In germline, CDR1 is SQVTM, CDR2 ANQGSEA. The length of the CDR3 is 13 residues. V lost 5 bases, J lost 4 bases, and 2 bases stayed unmatched. The CDR3 sequence is CSVNRGRNEKLFF. The DNA of the CDR3 is TGCAGCGTTAACAGGGGGCGTAATGAAAAACTGTTTTTT.

The sample holds a few counts of this clone. V and J are TRBV7-9 and TRBJ1-1; D ambiguous. V lost 4 bases, J lost 8 bases, and 11 bases lay in between. Germline CDR1 SEHNR, CDR2 FQNEAQ (reference sequence). The CDR3 is made up of 12 amino acids. The CDR3 bases are TGTGCCAGCAGCTACGGACCGGTAGAAGCTTTCTTT. It yields the protein CASSYGPVEAFF.

The chain couples TRBV7-2 to TRBJ2-7, with 8 bases fitting TRBD2. CDR3 length equals 12 residues. Losses at the gene ends were 4 bases for V and 10 bases for J; bases not matched to a gene: 6. Germline V gene data show CDR1 as SGHTA and CDR2 as FQGNSA. CDR3 in DNA: TGTGCCAGCAGCTCATCCGGGGGGGTCCAGTACTTC. It codes for CASSSSGGVQYF.

The rearrangement uses TRBV5-1 and TRBJ1-3; D perhaps matches TRBD1 (5 bases). Trimming cost V 0 bases and J 2 bases, with 12 bases left between them. CDR3 length: 16 residues. Germline assignment: CDR1 SGHRS and CDR2 YFSETQ. CDR3 residues: CASSLALSGPGNTIYF. CDR3 sequence (DNA): TGCGCCAGCAGCTTGGCCCTCTCAGGGCCTGGAAACACCATATATTTT.

The chain links TRBV18 to TRBJ2-2; TRBD1 aligns across 8 bases. CDR1 KGHSH and CDR2 LQKENI come from the germline V gene. Losses at the gene ends were 5 bases for V and 5 bases for J; bases not matched to a gene: 13. The CDR3 contains 17 residues. The CDR3 bases are TGTGCCAGCTCATACTATGACCAGGGGGCGAGGACCGGGGAGCTGTTTTTT. Amino acids: CASSYYDQGARTGELFF. Based on the CDR3 plus reference TRBV18 and TRBJ2-2, the full variable domain is NAGVMQNPRHLVRRRGQEARLRCSPMKGHSHVYWYRQLPEEGLKFMVYLQKENIIDESGMPKERFSAEFPKEGPSILRIQQVVRGDSAAYFCASSYYDQGARTGELFFGEGSRLTVL.

A few counts support this clone. The chain employs TRBV6-6 and TRBJ2-6; unclear D gene. The CDR3 contains 12 residues. The germline V and J ends were trimmed by 4 bases and 7 bases, with 5 bases remaining between them. The V gene's germline CDR1 is MNHNY and CDR2 SVGAGI (reference sequence). The CDR3 here is CASSSRANVLTF. CDR3 DNA sequence: TGTGCCAGCAGTTCCCGAGCCAACGTCCTGACTTTC.

This rearrangement joins TRBV29-1 to TRBJ1-1; D not resolved. V shed 7 bases and J shed 4 bases, with 10 bases lying between them. Germline loops: CDR1 SQVTM, CDR2 ANQGSEA. The CDR3 loop spans 11 amino acids. CDR3 bases: TGCAGCGCTGACGTAGTCACTGAAGCTTTCTTT. Protein product: CSADVVTEAFF.

The CDR3 protein is CASSLGTSGGDEQFF. DNA for the CDR3: TGTGCCAGCAGCTTGGGGACTAGCGGGGGGGATGAGCAGTTCTTC. The chain uses TRBV5-4 and TRBJ2-1; 15 bases map to TRBD2. J lost 8 bases, V lost 0 bases, and 0 bases had no gene match. The CDR3 extends over 15 amino acids. Per the germline V gene, CDR1 is SGHNT and CDR2 is YYREEE (reference sequence). Supplemented by reference TRBV5-4 and TRBJ2-1, the full variable domain reads ETGVTQSPTHLIKTRGQQVTLRCSSQSGHNTVSWYQQALGQGPQFIFQYYREEENGRGNFPPRFSGLQFPNYSSELNVNALELDDSALYLCASSLGTSGGDEQFFGPGTRLTVL.

This chain uses TRBV5-1 with TRBJ2-7, with 12 bases lining up with TRBD1. The length of the CDR3 is 16 residues. Germline V CDR1 and CDR2: SGHRS, YFSETQ. Unmatched junction bases numbered 6, after V lost 0 bases and J lost 5 bases. The CDR3 sequence: CASSLGGTGGIDEQYF. The DNA for the CDR3 is TGCGCCAGCAGCTTGGGAGGGACAGGGGGCATCGACGAGCAGTACTTC.

This sequence joins TRBV18 and TRBJ1-2, with unresolved D. Between the trimmed V and J ends, which lost 6 bases and 0 bases, there was a span of 26 bases. Germline V CDR1 and CDR2: KGHSH, LQKENI. CDR3 size: 19 residues. CDR3 sequence: CASSSYQALRDLANYGYTF. DNA for the CDR3: TGTGCCAGCTCGTCTTACCAGGCCTTACGGGATCTAGCTAACTATGGCTACACCTTC.